This note documents a single T cell receptor beta chain sequence. Its antigen is not known. These data originate in a study of CD8+ T cells in alopecia areata. Overall study findings and caveats: Scalp sample data also include resident alphabeta T cells from normal skin.

Sampling of alopecia areata patients yielded lesional scalp punch biopsies as well as peripheral blood. Separation by sorting yielded CD4+ and CD8+ T cells from PBMCs. Sequencing used cDNA as its template, made by extracting RNA and reverse transcribing it. Sequenced by immunoSEQ multiplex PCR; TCRdb stores in-frame clones only, minus some. The data hold about 30,000 clones, with about two thirds observed a single time. Trimming removed 3 bases from V and 7 bases from J; junction bases left unmatched: 16. Germline V CDR1 and CDR2: SQVTM, ANQGSEA. CDR3 size: 16 residues. This TCR derives from a human donor with alopecia areata. Input material: NKG2D-high CD8+ T cells sorted from blood. J is TRBJ2-7 and V is TRBV29-1; 9 nucleotides match TRBD2. CDR3: CSVDSRWAGGPGEQYF. In DNA form, the CDR3 reads TGCAGCGTTGATTCCCGCTGGGCGGGAGGGCCGGGGGAGCAGTACTTC.